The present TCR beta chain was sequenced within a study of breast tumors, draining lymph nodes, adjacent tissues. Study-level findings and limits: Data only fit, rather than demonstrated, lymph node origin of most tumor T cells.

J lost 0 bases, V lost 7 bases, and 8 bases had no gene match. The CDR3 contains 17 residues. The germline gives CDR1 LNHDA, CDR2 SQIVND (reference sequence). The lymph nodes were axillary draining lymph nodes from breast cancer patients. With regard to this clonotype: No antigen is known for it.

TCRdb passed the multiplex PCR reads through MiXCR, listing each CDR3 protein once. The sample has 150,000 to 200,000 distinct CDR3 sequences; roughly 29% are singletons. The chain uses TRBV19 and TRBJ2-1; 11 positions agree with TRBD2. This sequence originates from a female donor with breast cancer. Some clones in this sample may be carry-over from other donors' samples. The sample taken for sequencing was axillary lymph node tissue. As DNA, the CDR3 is TGTGCCAGTACAGCGCTAGCGGGAGGAAGCTCCTACAATGAGCAGTTCTTC. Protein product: CASTALAGGSSYNEQFF.